A selection of T cell receptor beta chains follows, all from one sample in a study of blood T cell repertoires in COVID-19. Profiling relied on immunoSEQ multiplex PCR, and the TCRdb table lists in-frame clones only, not all of them. The sample records approximately 230,000 clones, about 86% being singletons. Sequences were obtained from PBMCs or T cells enriched from blood (not recorded which). These receptors all stem from a woman between 50 and 59 years old with acute COVID-19. The CDR3 runs from the conserved cysteine through the conserved F or W. D genes are given only for firm matches.

j_call d_call v_call cdr3_aa cdr3_nt
TRBJ1-5 . TRBV29-1 CSVRPGGNQPQHF TGCAGCGTTCGCCCCGGGGGGAATCAGCCCCAGCATTTT
TRBJ2-3 . TRBV5-4 CASSYVADPTDTQYF TGTGCCAGCAGCTATGTGGCGGATCCCACAGATACGCAGTATTTT
TRBJ2-1 . TRBV2 CASSALLWGLTSYNEQFF TGTGCCAGCAGCGCCCTACTCTGGGGACTTACCTCCTACAATGAGCAGTTCTTC
TRBJ2-1 TRBD1 TRBV27 CASSLGTASYNEQFF TGTGCCAGCAGTTTAGGGACAGCCTCCTACAATGAGCAGTTCTTC
TRBJ2-7 TRBD2 TRBV9 CASSLAGLADYEQYF TGTGCCAGCAGCTTAGCGGGACTTGCCGACTACGAGCAGTACTTC
TRBJ2-7 TRBD2 TRBV7-8 CASSSSGSLYEQYF TGTGCCAGCAGTTCGAGCGGGAGTCTCTACGAGCAGTACTTC
TRBJ1-6 TRBD1 TRBV11-2 CASSLVDRGSLNSPLHF TGTGCCAGCAGCTTAGTGGACAGGGGCTCCCTTAATTCACCCCTCCACTTT
TRBJ2-3 TRBD2 TRBV19 CASSIGLAGTSDTQYF TGTGCCAGTAGTATAGGACTAGCGGGAACTTCAGATACGCAGTATTTT
TRBJ1-5 . TRBV10-3 CAIRDHRAGQPQHF TGTGCCATCAGAGACCACAGGGCTGGTCAGCCCCAGCATTTT
TRBJ1-2 . TRBV24-1 CATSVANYGYTF TGTGCCACCAGTGTGGCCAACTATGGCTACACCTTC
TRBJ2-7 . TRBV3-1/TRBV3-2 CASSQQTYEQYF TGTGCCAGCAGCCAACAAACCTACGAGCAGTACTTC
TRBJ1-1 . TRBV12-3/TRBV12-4 CASSLRFAEAFF TGTGCCAGCAGTTTGAGGTTTGCTGAAGCTTTCTTT
TRBJ2-3 TRBD2 TRBV7-2 CASSLSYSGRSTDTQYF TGTGCCAGCAGCTTATCATATAGCGGGAGAAGCACAGATACGCAGTATTTT
TRBJ2-1 . TRBV11-1 CASSLNMRTAFF TGTGCCAGCAGCTTAAATATGCGAACCGCGTTCTTC